These 14 T cell receptor beta chains were sequenced from one sample in a study of T cells in localized non-small cell lung cancer. Sequencing was performed with immunoSEQ multiplex PCR; in TCRdb, only in-frame clones are kept and a portion is missing. Of roughly 50,000 clones listed, approximately 93% are singletons. Sequencing was performed on peripheral blood, taken before any cancer treatment. All receptors come from a man aged 35 to 69 with stage I lung adenocarcinoma.

J is TRBJ2-1 and V is TRBV28; a possible D gene is TRBD2 (8 bases). Trimming left V 5 bases short and J 4 bases short, with 21 bases between. Germline values: CDR1 MDHEN, CDR2 SYDVKM. This CDR3 spans 17 amino acids. CDR3 loop: CASSRGRRAGGYNEQFF. CDR3 DNA: TGTGCCAGCAGTAGGGGGCGCCGGGCGGGAGGATACAATGAGCAGTTCTTC.

This rearrangement joins TRBV19 to TRBJ2-7, with D possibly being TRBD2 (5 bases). V lost 3 bases and J lost 0, with 12 bases in between. The CDR3 sequence is 15 residues long. The germline gives CDR1 LNHDA, CDR2 SQIVND (reference sequence). The CDR3 protein is CASSISGDPSYEQYF. CDR3 in DNA: TGTGCCAGTAGTATTTCCGGGGATCCCTCCTACGAGCAGTACTTC.

CDR3 sequence reads: CASSLLAGGLGKNIQYF. DNA for the CDR3: TGCGCCAGCAGCTTACTAGCGGGAGGGTTAGGCAAAAACATTCAGTACTTC. The J gene is TRBJ2-4, the V gene TRBV5-1; TRBD2 matches 13 bases. Germline CDR1 is SGHRS and CDR2 is YFSETQ. This CDR3 region has 17 residues. V gave up 2 bases and J gave up 3 bases; unmatched junction bases: 5.

This rearrangement joins TRBV27 to TRBJ1-2; D possibly corresponds to TRBD1 (6 bases). The CDR3 is 15 residues long. Germline CDR1 MNHEY, CDR2 SMNVEV (reference sequence). Trimming left V 5 bases short and J 8 bases short, with 21 bases between. The CDR3 DNA sequence: TGTGCCAGCAGTCCTACTAACCCAGGGGTGGGCGGCTACACCTTC. This sequence encodes CASSPTNPGVGGYTF.

The genes are TRBV2 and TRBJ2-2; 7 nucleotides match TRBD1. The V gene's germline CDR1 is SNHLY and CDR2 FYNNEI. This CDR3 has 12 amino acids. After removal of 7 bases from V and 6 bases from J, the junction contained 2 bases not matched to a gene. CDR3 coding DNA: TGTGCCAGCAATCAGGGGGCCGGGGAGCTGTTTTTT. The encoded protein is CASNQGAGELFF.

The chain links TRBV11-2 to TRBJ2-7; D gene ambiguous. Deletions cut 3 bases from V and 2 bases from J, with 8 bases between. This CDR3 spans 13 amino acids. Germline lookup yields CDR1 SGHAT and CDR2 FQNNGV. The CDR3 coding sequence is TGTGCCAGCAGCTTTCAGGTCGCCTACGAGCAGTACTTC. Translation: CASSFQVAYEQYF. Variable domain in full (rest from reference TRBV11-2 and TRBJ2-7): EAGVAQSPRYKIIEKRQSVAFWCNPISGHATLYWYQQILGQGPKLLIQFQNNGVVDDSQLPKDRFSAERLKGVDSTLKIQPAKLEDSAVYLCASSFQVAYEQYFGPGTRLTVT.

The rearrangement links TRBV6-5 to TRBJ1-1; tentative D call: TRBD1 (5 bases). Germline V gives CDR1 MNHEY, CDR2 SVGAGI. V was cut by 0 bases and J by 3 bases, with 11 bases left in between. The CDR3 is 15 amino acids. The CDR3 sequence: CASSYSMEGYTEAFF. Here the CDR3 DNA reads TGTGCCAGCAGTTACTCGATGGAGGGGTACACTGAAGCTTTCTTT.

The V call is TRBV10-2, the J call TRBJ2-3; 13 bases line up with TRBD2. V shed 3 bases and J 3 bases; nucleotides not matched to a gene: 9. Looked up from germline, CDR1 is WSHSY and CDR2 is SAAADI. The CDR3 loop spans 18 amino acids. The CDR3: CASSEGLAGVRYTDTQYF. CDR3 nucleotide sequence: TGCGCCAGCAGTGAAGGACTAGCGGGAGTCAGATATACAGATACGCAGTATTTT.

The V call is TRBV7-2, the J call TRBJ1-5; D may be TRBD1 (5 bases). Germline assignment: CDR1 SGHTA and CDR2 FQGNSA. Trimming left V 3 bases short and J 5 bases short, with 5 bases between. This CDR3 spans 12 amino acids. CDR3 residues: CASSFRDQPQHF. In DNA form, the CDR3 reads TGTGCCAGCAGCTTCAGGGATCAGCCCCAGCATTTT.

V usage is TRBV28 and J usage is TRBJ1-1, with D possibly matching TRBD1 (6 bases). The germline V gene has CDR1 MDHEN and CDR2 SYDVKM. Trimming took 6 bases from V and 4 from J, leaving 18 bases between them. This CDR3 comprises 15 residues. DNA for the CDR3: TGTGCCAGCAGCCATGCAGGGGCAGATTTCACTGAAGCTTTCTTT. Translating gives CASSHAGADFTEAFF.

This rearrangement joins TRBV6-5 to TRBJ1-5; possibly TRBD1 for D (6 bases). V was pared by 6 bases and J by 4 bases, with 13 bases between. Germline CDR1 MNHEY, CDR2 SVGAGI. This CDR3 region has 14 residues. DNA of the CDR3: TGTGCCAGCAGAGAAACAGGGACTAATCAGCCCCAGCATTTT. It is translated as CASRETGTNQPQHF.

The chain joins TRBV28 to TRBJ1-4; D unresolved. This CDR3 has 16 residues. The V end was cut by 4 bases, the J end by 3 bases, with 15 bases between. Per the germline V gene, CDR1 is MDHEN and CDR2 is SYDVKM. This CDR3 is CASSYIAGPANEKLFF. CDR3 coding DNA: TGTGCCAGCAGTTACATCGCAGGACCCGCTAATGAAAAACTGTTTTTT.

V usage is TRBV10-1 and J usage is TRBJ2-1; TRBD2 agrees at 7 bases. CDR1 and CDR2 (germline): WNHNN, SYGVQD (reference sequence). J gave up 4 bases and V 2 bases, and 20 bases lay outside the gene matches. The CDR3 has 20 amino acids. CDR3 in amino acids: CASSEGGVGRKRGPYNEQFF. The CDR3 nucleotides read TGCGCCAGCAGTGAGGGGGGGGTAGGGAGAAAACGGGGCCCTTACAATGAGCAGTTCTTC.

This chain uses TRBV7-9 with TRBJ1-4; 7 bases map to TRBD1. After removal of 5 bases from V and 8 bases from J, the junction contained 8 bases not matched to a gene. This CDR3 has 14 residues. CDR1 SEHNR and CDR2 FQNEAQ come from the germline V gene (reference sequence). This CDR3 reads CASSARQGREKLFF. The DNA for the CDR3 is TGTGCCAGCAGCGCCCGACAGGGACGGGAAAAACTGTTTTTT.